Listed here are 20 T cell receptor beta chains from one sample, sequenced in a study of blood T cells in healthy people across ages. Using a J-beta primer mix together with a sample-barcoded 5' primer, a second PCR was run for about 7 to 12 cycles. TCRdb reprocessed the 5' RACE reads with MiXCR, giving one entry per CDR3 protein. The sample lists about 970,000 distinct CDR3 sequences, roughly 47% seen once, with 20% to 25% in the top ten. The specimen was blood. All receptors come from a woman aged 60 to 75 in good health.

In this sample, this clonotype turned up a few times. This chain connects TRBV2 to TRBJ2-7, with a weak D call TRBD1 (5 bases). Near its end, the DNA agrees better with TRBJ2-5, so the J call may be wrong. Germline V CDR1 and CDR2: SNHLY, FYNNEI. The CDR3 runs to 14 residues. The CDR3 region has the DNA TGTGCCAGCAGTGAAGGGGGCCCAAGGGAGACCCAGTACTTC. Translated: CASSEGGPRETQYF.

The CDR3 protein is CASSETDRANYGYTF. The CDR3 DNA reads TGTGCCAGCAGCGAGACGGACAGAGCTAACTATGGCTACACCTTC. V gene TRBV14 combines with J gene TRBJ1-2; tentatively, D is TRBD1 (6 bases). This CDR3 is built from 15 residues. Deletions cut 5 bases from V and 0 bases from J, with 13 bases between. Germline CDR1 and CDR2: SGHDN and FVKESK.

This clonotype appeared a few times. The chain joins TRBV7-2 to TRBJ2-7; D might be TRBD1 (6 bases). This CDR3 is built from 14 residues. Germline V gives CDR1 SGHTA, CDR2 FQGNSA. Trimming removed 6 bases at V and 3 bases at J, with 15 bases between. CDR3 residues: CASSWDIEVYEQYF. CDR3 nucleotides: TGTGCCAGCAGTTGGGACATAGAAGTCTACGAGCAGTACTTC. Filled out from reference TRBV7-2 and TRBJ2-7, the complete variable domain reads GAGVSQSPSNKVTEKGKDVELRCDPISGHTALYWYRQSLGQGLEFLIYFQGNSAPDKSGLPSDRFSAERTGGSVSTLTIQRTQQEDSAVYLCASSWDIEVYEQYFGPGTRLTVT.

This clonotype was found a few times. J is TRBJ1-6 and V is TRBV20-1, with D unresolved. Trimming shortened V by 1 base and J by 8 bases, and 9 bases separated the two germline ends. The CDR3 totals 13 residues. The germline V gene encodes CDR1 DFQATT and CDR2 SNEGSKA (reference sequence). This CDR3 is CSARGWPDSPLHF. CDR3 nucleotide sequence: TGCAGTGCTAGAGGGTGGCCGGATTCACCCCTCCACTTT.

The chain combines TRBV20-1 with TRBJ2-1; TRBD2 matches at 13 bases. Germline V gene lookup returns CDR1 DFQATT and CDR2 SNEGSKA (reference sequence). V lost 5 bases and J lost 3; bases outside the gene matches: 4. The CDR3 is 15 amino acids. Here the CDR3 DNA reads TGCAGTGCTGCCCGGACTAGCGGGGGCTACAATGAGCAGTTCTTC. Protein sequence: CSAARTSGGYNEQFF.

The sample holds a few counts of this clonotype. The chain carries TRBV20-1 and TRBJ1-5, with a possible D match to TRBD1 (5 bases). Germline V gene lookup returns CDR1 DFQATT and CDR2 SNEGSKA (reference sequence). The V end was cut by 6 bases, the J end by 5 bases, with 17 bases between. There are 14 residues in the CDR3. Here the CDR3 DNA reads TGCAGTGCCTCCGTGGGGGGGACGCATCAGCCCCAGCATTTT. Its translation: CSASVGGTHQPQHF.

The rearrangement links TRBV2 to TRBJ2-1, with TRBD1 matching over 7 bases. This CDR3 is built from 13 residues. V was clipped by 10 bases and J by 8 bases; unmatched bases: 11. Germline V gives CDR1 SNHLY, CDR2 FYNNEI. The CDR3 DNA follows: TGTGCCAACCGACAGGGAGCTGGGTATGAGCAGTTCTTC. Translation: CANRQGAGYEQFF.

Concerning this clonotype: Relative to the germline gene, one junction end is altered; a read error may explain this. The CDR3 coding sequence is TGTGCCGGCAGTTCCTTAGCTAATGAAAAACTGTTTTTT. This codes for CAGSSLANEKLFF. The chain uses TRBV12-3 or TRBV12-4 and TRBJ1-4; D ambiguous. The CDR3 runs to 13 residues.

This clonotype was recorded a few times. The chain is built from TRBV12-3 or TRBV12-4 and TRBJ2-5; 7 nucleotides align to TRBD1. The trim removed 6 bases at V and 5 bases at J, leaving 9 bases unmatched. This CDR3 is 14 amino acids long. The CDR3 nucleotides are TGTGCCAGCAGATCAGCCGGGACAGCCGAGACCCAGTACTTC. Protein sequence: CASRSAGTAETQYF.

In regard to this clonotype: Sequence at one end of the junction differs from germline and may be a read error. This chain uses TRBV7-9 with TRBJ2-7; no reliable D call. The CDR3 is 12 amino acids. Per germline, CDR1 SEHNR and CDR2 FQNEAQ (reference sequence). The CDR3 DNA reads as TGTGCCAGCGGCTTTACCGCATACGAGCAGTACTTC. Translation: CASGFTAYEQYF.

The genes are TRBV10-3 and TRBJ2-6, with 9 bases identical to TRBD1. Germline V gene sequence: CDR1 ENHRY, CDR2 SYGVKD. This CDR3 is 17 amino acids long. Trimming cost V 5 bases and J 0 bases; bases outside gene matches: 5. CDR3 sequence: CAISPETGGSGANVLTF. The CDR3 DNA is TGTGCCATCAGTCCAGAGACAGGGGGCTCTGGGGCCAACGTCCTGACTTTC.

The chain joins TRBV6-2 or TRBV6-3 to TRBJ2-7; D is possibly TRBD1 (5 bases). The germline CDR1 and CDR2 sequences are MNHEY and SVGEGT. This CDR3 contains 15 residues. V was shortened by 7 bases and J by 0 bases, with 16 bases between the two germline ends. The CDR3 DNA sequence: TGTGCCAGCACCGACGGACACGCACCCTCCTACGAGCAGTACTTC. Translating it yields CASTDGHAPSYEQYF.

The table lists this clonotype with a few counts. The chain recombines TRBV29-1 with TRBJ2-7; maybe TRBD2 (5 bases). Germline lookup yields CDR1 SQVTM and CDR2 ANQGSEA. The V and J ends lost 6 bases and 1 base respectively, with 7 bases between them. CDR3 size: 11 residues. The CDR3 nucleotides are TGCAGCGTCCGGGGTTCCTACGAGCAGTACTTC. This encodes CSVRGSYEQYF.

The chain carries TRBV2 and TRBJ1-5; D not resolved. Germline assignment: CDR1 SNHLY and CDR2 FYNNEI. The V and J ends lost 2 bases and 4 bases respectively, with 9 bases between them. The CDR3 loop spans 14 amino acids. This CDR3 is CASSESGRNQPQHF. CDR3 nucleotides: TGTGCCAGCAGTGAAAGTGGAAGGAATCAGCCCCAGCATTTT. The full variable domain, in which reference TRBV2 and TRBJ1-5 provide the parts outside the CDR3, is EPEVTQTPSHQVTQMGQEVILRCVPISNHLYFYWYRQILGQKVEFLVSFYNNEISEKSEIFDDQFSVERPDGSNFTLKIRSTKLEDSAMYFCASSESGRNQPQHFGDGTRLSIL.

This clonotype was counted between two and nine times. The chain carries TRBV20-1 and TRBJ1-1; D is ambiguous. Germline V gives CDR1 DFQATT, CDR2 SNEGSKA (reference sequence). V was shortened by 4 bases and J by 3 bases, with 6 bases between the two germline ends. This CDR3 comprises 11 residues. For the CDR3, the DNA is TGCAGTGCTATACGGTACACTGAAGCTTTCTTT. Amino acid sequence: CSAIRYTEAFF.

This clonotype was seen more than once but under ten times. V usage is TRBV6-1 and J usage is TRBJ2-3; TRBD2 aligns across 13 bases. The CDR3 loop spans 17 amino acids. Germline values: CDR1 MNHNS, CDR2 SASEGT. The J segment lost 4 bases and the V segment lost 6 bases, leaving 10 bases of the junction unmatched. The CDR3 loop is CASRTQGLAGTSDTQYF. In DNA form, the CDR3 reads TGTGCCAGCAGGACCCAGGGACTAGCGGGAACCTCAGATACGCAGTATTTT.

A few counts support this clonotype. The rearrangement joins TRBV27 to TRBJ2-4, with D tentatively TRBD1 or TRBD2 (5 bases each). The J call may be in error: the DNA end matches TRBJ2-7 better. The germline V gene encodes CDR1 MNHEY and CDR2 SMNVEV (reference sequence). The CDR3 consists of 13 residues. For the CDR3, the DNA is TGTGCCAGTGCGAGGGGCGGATCGGCCGAGCAGTACTTC. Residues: CASARGGSAEQYF.

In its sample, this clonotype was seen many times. The chain's CDR3 is CSVEGLNEQFF. DNA for the CDR3: TGCAGCGTTGAGGGTCTCAATGAGCAGTTCTTC. V is TRBV29-1 and J is TRBJ2-1; D uncertain. V gave up 3 bases and J gave up 6 bases, with 6 bases separating them. The CDR3 is made up of 11 amino acids. Per germline, CDR1 SQVTM and CDR2 ANQGSEA.

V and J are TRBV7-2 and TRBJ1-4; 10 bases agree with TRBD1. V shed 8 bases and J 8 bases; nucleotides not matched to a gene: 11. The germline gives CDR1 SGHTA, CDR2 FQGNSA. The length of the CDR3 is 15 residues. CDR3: CASSLHGTGEEKLFF. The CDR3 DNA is TGTGCCAGCTCCCTACATGGGACAGGGGAAGAAAAACTGTTTTTT.

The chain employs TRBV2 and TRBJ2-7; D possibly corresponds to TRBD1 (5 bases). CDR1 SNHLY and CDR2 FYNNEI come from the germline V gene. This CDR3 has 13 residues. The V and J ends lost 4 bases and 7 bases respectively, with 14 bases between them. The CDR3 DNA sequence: TGTGCCAGCAGTGCTCCAGGGTATTGGGAGCAGTACTTC. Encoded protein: CASSAPGYWEQYF. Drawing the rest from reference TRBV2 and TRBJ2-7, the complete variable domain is EPEVTQTPSHQVTQMGQEVILRCVPISNHLYFYWYRQILGQKVEFLVSFYNNEISEKSEIFDDQFSVERPDGSNFTLKIRSTKLEDSAMYFCASSAPGYWEQYFGPGTRLTVT.